This TCR beta chain was observed in a study of healthy donors' naive CD4 and CD8 T cells. Overall study context: Donors came from three age groups: 20-25, 40-50 and 60-70 years. All functional IMGT TCR alpha variants were covered by new primers. Points from the study as a whole: Negatively charged CDR3s marked CD8+ lineage; positively charged CDR3s marked CD4+ lineage. Naive CD4+ and CD8+ cells reportedly differed in usage of most V and J genes.

Regarding this clonotype: As yet, its antigen is unknown.

Each TCR library used 500 ng of total RNA and a linear amplification protocol. MiXCR was run by TCRdb on the reads, yielding one entry per CDR3 protein. The sample has 200,000 or so distinct CDR3 sequences, 74% seen once; the top ten hold roughly 2.3%. V was pared by 6 bases and J by 2 bases, with 6 bases of the junction left unmatched. Germline V lookup: CDR1 SQVTM, CDR2 ANQGSEA. CDR3 size: 13 residues. The chain is built from TRBV29-1 and TRBJ1-1; 7 nucleotides agree with TRBD1. The sample taken for sequencing was naive CD4+ and CD8+ T cells sorted from blood, pooled from several donors. The sequence was collected from a pool of human donors in good health; the sample pools cells from several healthy donors. For the CDR3, the DNA is TGCAGCGTGGGAACAGGGGACAACACTGAAGCTTTCTTT. Its protein product is CSVGTGDNTEAFF.